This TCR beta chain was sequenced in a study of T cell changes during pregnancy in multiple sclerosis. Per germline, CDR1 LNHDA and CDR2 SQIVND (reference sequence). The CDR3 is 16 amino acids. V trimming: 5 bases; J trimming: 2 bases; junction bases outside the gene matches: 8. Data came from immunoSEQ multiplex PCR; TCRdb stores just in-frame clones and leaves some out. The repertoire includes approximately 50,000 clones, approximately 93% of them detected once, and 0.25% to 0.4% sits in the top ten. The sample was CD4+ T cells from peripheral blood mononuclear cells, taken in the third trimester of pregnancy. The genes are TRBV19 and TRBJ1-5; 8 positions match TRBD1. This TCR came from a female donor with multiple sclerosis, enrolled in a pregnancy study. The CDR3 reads CASSRDRGGGNQPQHF. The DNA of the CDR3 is TGTGCCAGTAGTCGAGACAGGGGAGGTGGCAATCAGCCCCAGCATTTT. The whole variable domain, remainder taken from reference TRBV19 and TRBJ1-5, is DGGITQSPKYLFRKEGQNVTLSCEQNLNHDAMYWYRQDPGQGLRLIYYSQIVNDFQKGDIAEGYSVSREKKESFPLTVTSAQKNPTAFYLCASSRDRGGGNQPQHFGDGTRLSIL.